This TCR beta chain derives from a study of Graves' ophthalmopathy and Graves' hyperthyroidism. Worth noting for this clonotype: Antigen: not known. One base away lies a much larger clone, so this may be a sequencing read error.

General study findings and limits: Predictions made by the model for ophthalmopathy progression reached under 71% sensitivity and just under 75% specificity. Ophthalmopathy cases were distinguished from stable hyperthyroidism by a 13-signature model, reaching about 85% sensitivity and over 80% specificity.

This CDR3 contains 14 residues. Patients were left out if they had other autoimmune diseases, uncontrolled infections, pregnancy or lactation. Clinical symptoms and serum thyroxine were used for diagnosis; TRAb, thyroid ultrasound and orbital computed tomography were also relied on. Amplification targeted the TCR beta CDR3 regions, with RNA transcripts as the source material. The library came from an HTBI-primed first-round RT-PCR and a second-round multiplex PCR. TCRdb ran MiXCR on the multiplex PCR reads and lists one entry per CDR3 protein. The sample has about 620,000 distinct CDR3 sequences; 22% are singletons.

The chain joins TRBV12-3 or TRBV12-4 to TRBJ2-7; 7 bases map to TRBD1. Sequencing used peripheral blood. This sequence was found in a woman aged 18-29 years with stable Graves' hyperthyroidism. Some clones in this sample may be carry-over from other donors' samples. The CDR3 DNA reads as TGTGTCAGCAGTTTAGCGTGGGACAGTCACGAGCAGTACTTC. Translated: CVSSLAWDSHEQYF.